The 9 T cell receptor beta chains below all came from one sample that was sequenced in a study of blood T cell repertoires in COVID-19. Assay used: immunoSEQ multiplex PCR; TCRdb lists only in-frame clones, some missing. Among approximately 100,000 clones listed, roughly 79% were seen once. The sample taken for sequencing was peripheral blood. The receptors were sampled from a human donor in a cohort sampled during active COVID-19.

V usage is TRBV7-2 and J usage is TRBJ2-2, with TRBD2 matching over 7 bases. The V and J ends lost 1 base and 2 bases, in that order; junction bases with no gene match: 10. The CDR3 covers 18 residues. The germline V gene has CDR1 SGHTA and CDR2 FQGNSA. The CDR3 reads CASSLGFWEGENTGELFF. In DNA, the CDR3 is TGTGCCAGCAGCTTAGGTTTTTGGGAGGGCGAAAACACCGGGGAGCTGTTTTTT.

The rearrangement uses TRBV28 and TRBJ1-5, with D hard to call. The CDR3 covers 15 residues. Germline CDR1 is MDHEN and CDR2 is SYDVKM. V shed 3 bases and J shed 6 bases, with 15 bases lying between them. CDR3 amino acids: CASSLHSQATQPQHF. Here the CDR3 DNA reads TGTGCCAGCAGTTTGCACAGCCAGGCCACTCAGCCCCAGCATTTT.

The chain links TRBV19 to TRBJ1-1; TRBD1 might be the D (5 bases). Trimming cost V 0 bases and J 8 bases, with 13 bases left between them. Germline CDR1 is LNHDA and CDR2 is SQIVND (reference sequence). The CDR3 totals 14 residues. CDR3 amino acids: CASSIDQGRPEAFF. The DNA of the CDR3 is TGTGCCAGTAGTATAGATCAGGGCCGCCCGGAAGCTTTCTTT. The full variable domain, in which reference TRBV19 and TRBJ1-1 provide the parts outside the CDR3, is DGGITQSPKYLFRKEGQNVTLSCEQNLNHDAMYWYRQDPGQGLRLIYYSQIVNDFQKGDIAEGYSVSREKKESFPLTVTSAQKNPTAFYLCASSIDQGRPEAFFGQGTRLTVV.

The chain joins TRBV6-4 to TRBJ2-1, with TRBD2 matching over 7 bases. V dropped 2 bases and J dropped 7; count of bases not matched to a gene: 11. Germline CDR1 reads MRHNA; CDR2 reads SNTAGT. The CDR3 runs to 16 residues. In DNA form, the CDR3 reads TGTGCCAGCAGTGACGATGGGGGGAGGGCCAGAAATGAGCAGTTCTTC. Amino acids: CASSDDGGRARNEQFF.

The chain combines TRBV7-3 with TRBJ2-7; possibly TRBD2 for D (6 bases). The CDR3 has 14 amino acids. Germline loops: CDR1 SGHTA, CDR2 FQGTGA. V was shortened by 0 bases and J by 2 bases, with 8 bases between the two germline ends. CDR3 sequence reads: CASSLTGGTYEQYF. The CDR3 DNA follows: TGTGCCAGCAGCTTAACGGGGGGAACCTACGAGCAGTACTTC.

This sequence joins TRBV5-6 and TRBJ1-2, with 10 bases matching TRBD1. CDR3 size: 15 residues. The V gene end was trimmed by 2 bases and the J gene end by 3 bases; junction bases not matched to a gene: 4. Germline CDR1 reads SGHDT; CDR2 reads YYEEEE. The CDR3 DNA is TGTGCCAGCAGCTTCGGGACAGGGGACTACTATGGCTACACCTTC. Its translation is CASSFGTGDYYGYTF.

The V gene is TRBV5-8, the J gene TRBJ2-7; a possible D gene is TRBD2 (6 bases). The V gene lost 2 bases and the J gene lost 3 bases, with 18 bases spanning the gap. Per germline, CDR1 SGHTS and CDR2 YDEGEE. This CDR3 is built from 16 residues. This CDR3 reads CASSLLGRGIHYEQYF. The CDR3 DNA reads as TGTGCCAGCAGCTTACTGGGTCGGGGGATCCACTACGAGCAGTACTTC.

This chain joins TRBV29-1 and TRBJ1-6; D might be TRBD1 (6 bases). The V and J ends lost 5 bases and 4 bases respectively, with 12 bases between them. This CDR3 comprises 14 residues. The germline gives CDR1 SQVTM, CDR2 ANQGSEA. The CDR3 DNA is TGCAGCGTTCGGGCAGGGGATTATAATTCACCCCTCCACTTT. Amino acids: CSVRAGDYNSPLHF.

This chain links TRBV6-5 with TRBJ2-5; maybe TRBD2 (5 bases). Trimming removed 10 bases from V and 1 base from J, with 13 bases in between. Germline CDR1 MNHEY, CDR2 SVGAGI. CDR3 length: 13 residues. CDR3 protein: CATIPGIQETQYF. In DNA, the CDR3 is TGTGCCACTATCCCGGGGATCCAAGAGACCCAGTACTTC.